This is a list of T cell receptor beta chains from one sample in a study of T cell repertoires in cytomegalovirus infection. What these receptors recognize is not known. TCRdb re-analysed the reads in MiXCR, keeping a single row per CDR3 protein. The sample has 55,000 to 85,000 distinct CDR3 sequences; 20% to 25% are singletons. The source material was CD8+ T cells from cultured PBMCs, sampled from culture after CMV antigen stimulation. These receptor sequences come from a human donor in good health (CMV status not recorded). Some clones in this sample may be carry-over from other donors' samples. Both conserved end residues are part of each CDR3. D genes are given only for firm matches. Only part of the rows carry a size: once, few, many, or a class if the clone is expanded.

v_call: TRBV25-1
clone_size: many
d_call: TRBD1
j_call: TRBJ1-1
cdr3_nt: TGTGCCAGCAGTTCCGGGACAGGGACTGAAGCTTTCTTT
cdr3_aa: CASSSGTGTEAFF

v_call: TRBV7-9
clone_size: -
d_call: TRBD1
j_call: TRBJ2-7
cdr3_nt: TGTGCCAGCAGCCTTGACAGGGGGGCCTTCTACGAGCAGTACTTC
cdr3_aa: CASSLDRGAFYEQYF

v_call: TRBV7-2
clone_size: many
d_call: -
j_call: TRBJ2-4
cdr3_nt: TGTGCCAGCATTCAGGGAAACATTCAGTACTTC
cdr3_aa: CASIQGNIQYF

v_call: TRBV6-2/TRBV6-3
clone_size: -
d_call: -
j_call: TRBJ2-7
cdr3_nt: TGTGCCAGCAGTTACCTGGGACACGAGCAGTACTTC
cdr3_aa: CASSYLGHEQYF

v_call: TRBV5-6
clone_size: once
d_call: TRBD1
j_call: TRBJ1-1
cdr3_nt: TGTGCCAGCAGCTTACAGGGGTGGCGTGATCTTTTCTTT
cdr3_aa: CASSLQGWRDLFF

v_call: TRBV7-8
clone_size: few
d_call: -
j_call: TRBJ2-1
cdr3_nt: TGTGCCAGCAGACCCGGACCCCCGGATGAGCAGTTCTTC
cdr3_aa: CASRPGPPDEQFF

v_call: TRBV7-6
clone_size: many
d_call: TRBD1
j_call: TRBJ1-1
cdr3_nt: TGTGCCAGCAGCTTAGTCGACAGGGGGCATACTGAAGCTTTCTTT
cdr3_aa: CASSLVDRGHTEAFF

v_call: TRBV7-6
clone_size: -
d_call: -
j_call: TRBJ2-5
cdr3_nt: TGTGCCAGCAGCCCGGTCCCAGAAGAGACCCAGTACTTC
cdr3_aa: CASSPVPEETQYF

v_call: TRBV10-3
clone_size: few
d_call: -
j_call: TRBJ2-3
cdr3_nt: TGTGCCATCGGGCGGGCTAACCTTTCTAGCACAGATACGCAGTATTTT
cdr3_aa: CAIGRANLSSTDTQYF

v_call: TRBV7-2
clone_size: -
d_call: TRBD1
j_call: TRBJ2-7
cdr3_nt: TGTGCCAGCAGCTTAGATACAGGGGCCTACGAGCAGTACTTC
cdr3_aa: CASSLDTGAYEQYF

v_call: TRBV20-1
clone_size: few
d_call: -
j_call: TRBJ2-3
cdr3_nt: TGCAGTGCTACAACAGGGACAGATACGCAGTATTTT
cdr3_aa: CSATTGTDTQYF

v_call: TRBV5-6
clone_size: -
d_call: -
j_call: TRBJ2-2
cdr3_nt: TGTGCCAGCAACCTAATACAGGGTGCCGGGGAGCTGTTTTTT
cdr3_aa: CASNLIQGAGELFF

v_call: TRBV11-2
clone_size: -
d_call: TRBD1
j_call: TRBJ2-3
cdr3_nt: TGTGCCAGCAGCTACCCAAAATGGACAGGAAACACAGATACGCAGTATTTT
cdr3_aa: CASSYPKWTGNTDTQYF

v_call: TRBV9
clone_size: -
d_call: TRBD1
j_call: TRBJ1-1
cdr3_nt: TGTGCCAGCAGCGGTCAGGGGGCGCAGGGGAACACTGAAGCTTTCTTT
cdr3_aa: CASSGQGAQGNTEAFF

v_call: TRBV14
clone_size: -
d_call: TRBD1
j_call: TRBJ2-5
cdr3_nt: TGTGCCAGCTCCCACAGGGGGCCTCAAGAGACCCAGTACTTC
cdr3_aa: CASSHRGPQETQYF

v_call: TRBV7-9
clone_size: few
d_call: -
j_call: TRBJ1-3
cdr3_nt: TGTGCCAGCAGCTCCCGGTCGATTTACTCTGGAAACACCATATATTTT
cdr3_aa: CASSSRSIYSGNTIYF

v_call: TRBV19
clone_size: -
d_call: -
j_call: TRBJ1-1
cdr3_nt: TGTGCCAGTAGTATTTTTGCAGGTTTTGACACTGAAGCTTTCTTT
cdr3_aa: CASSIFAGFDTEAFF

v_call: TRBV7-2
clone_size: -
d_call: -
j_call: TRBJ2-2
cdr3_nt: TGTGCCAGCAGCTTAGGGGGAAGAATGAACACCGGGGAGCTGTTTTTT
cdr3_aa: CASSLGGRMNTGELFF

v_call: TRBV7-6
clone_size: few
d_call: -
j_call: TRBJ2-7
cdr3_nt: TGTGCCAGCAGCTTAGGCCGGGGCTACGAGCAGTACTTC
cdr3_aa: CASSLGRGYEQYF

v_call: TRBV6-6
clone_size: few
d_call: TRBD1
j_call: TRBJ2-1
cdr3_nt: TGTGCCAGCAGCCGACTGGACAGGGATCCTTCATATGAGCAGTTCTTC
cdr3_aa: CASSRLDRDPSYEQFF

v_call: TRBV7-2
clone_size: -
d_call: TRBD2
j_call: TRBJ2-5
cdr3_nt: TGTGCCAGCAGCGAGGGAGGGCTGGAGACCCAGTACTTC
cdr3_aa: CASSEGGLETQYF

v_call: TRBV6-2/TRBV6-3
clone_size: -
d_call: TRBD2
j_call: TRBJ2-7
cdr3_nt: TGTGCCAGCAGTTGGACTAGCTCCTACGAGCAGTACTTC
cdr3_aa: CASSWTSSYEQYF

v_call: TRBV2
clone_size: few
d_call: -
j_call: TRBJ1-1
cdr3_nt: TGTGCCAGCAGAAACAGAGTGAACACTGAAGCTTTCTTT
cdr3_aa: CASRNRVNTEAFF

v_call: TRBV10-3
clone_size: -
d_call: TRBD1
j_call: TRBJ1-4
cdr3_nt: TGTGCCACCTGGACAGGAGTTAATGAAAAACTGTTTTTT
cdr3_aa: CATWTGVNEKLFF

v_call: TRBV7-7
clone_size: -
d_call: -
j_call: TRBJ1-1
cdr3_nt: TGTGCCAGCAGCCTAAGGGACTCTACTGAAGCTTTCTTT
cdr3_aa: CASSLRDSTEAFF

v_call: TRBV7-9
clone_size: -
d_call: -
j_call: TRBJ1-5
cdr3_nt: TGTGCCAGCAGCCCTGGGAGGGGGTGGCCCCAGCATTTT
cdr3_aa: CASSPGRGWPQHF

v_call: TRBV27
clone_size: -
d_call: -
j_call: TRBJ2-1
cdr3_nt: TGTGCCAGCAGTTTCCCCGACAATGAGCAGTTCTTC
cdr3_aa: CASSFPDNEQFF

v_call: TRBV12-5
clone_size: -
d_call: -
j_call: TRBJ2-6
cdr3_nt: TGTGCTAGTGGTTTCCCGAGGGGTGGGTCTGCGGCCAACGTCCTGACTTTC
cdr3_aa: CASGFPRGGSAANVLTF

v_call: TRBV6-2/TRBV6-3
clone_size: few
d_call: -
j_call: TRBJ1-6
cdr3_nt: TGTGCCAGCAGTTTCACAGTTTTGGGCAATTCACCCCTCCACTTT
cdr3_aa: CASSFTVLGNSPLHF

v_call: TRBV18
clone_size: few
d_call: -
j_call: TRBJ1-1
cdr3_nt: TGTGCCAGCTACCTCGGGGGGAACACTGAAGCTTTCTTT
cdr3_aa: CASYLGGNTEAFF

v_call: TRBV19
clone_size: few
d_call: TRBD1
j_call: TRBJ1-1
cdr3_nt: TGTGCCAGTAGTATCCCGACAGGGGCTACTGAAGCTTTCTTT
cdr3_aa: CASSIPTGATEAFF

v_call: TRBV19
clone_size: few
d_call: -
j_call: TRBJ1-1
cdr3_nt: TGTGCCAGTAGTATCCGCCAGGGGAGGACTGAAGCTTTCTTT
cdr3_aa: CASSIRQGRTEAFF

v_call: TRBV12-3/TRBV12-4
clone_size: few
d_call: TRBD1
j_call: TRBJ2-3
cdr3_nt: TGTGCCAGCAGCTTCACAGGGGCCAGGACAGATACGCAGTATTTT
cdr3_aa: CASSFTGARTDTQYF

v_call: TRBV4-3
clone_size: few
d_call: -
j_call: TRBJ2-7
cdr3_nt: TGCGCCAGCAGCCAAGACACAGGGAACTACGAGCAGTACTTC
cdr3_aa: CASSQDTGNYEQYF

v_call: TRBV7-9
clone_size: -
d_call: -
j_call: TRBJ1-4
cdr3_nt: TGTGCCAGCAGCGTCAGGGAAAAACTGTTTTTT
cdr3_aa: CASSVREKLFF

v_call: TRBV20-1
clone_size: few
d_call: -
j_call: TRBJ1-6
cdr3_nt: TGCAGTGCTAGAGACAACGGGGGCTCCTATAATTCACCCCTCCACTTT
cdr3_aa: CSARDNGGSYNSPLHF

v_call: TRBV28
clone_size: few
d_call: TRBD1
j_call: TRBJ1-2
cdr3_nt: TGTGCCACAGGGGGCCGTTTCATAGGCCTCAACTATGGCTACACCTTC
cdr3_aa: CATGGRFIGLNYGYTF

v_call: TRBV20-1
clone_size: few
d_call: -
j_call: TRBJ1-4
cdr3_nt: TGCAGTGCTAGAGATCGGAGAATCCACACTACAACTAATGAAAAACTGTTTTTT
cdr3_aa: CSARDRRIHTTTNEKLFF

v_call: TRBV6-1
clone_size: few
d_call: TRBD1
j_call: TRBJ2-1
cdr3_nt: TGTGCCAGCAGTGGACAGGGGGCCCCTAGGGGGTTCTTC
cdr3_aa: CASSGQGAPRGFF

v_call: TRBV6-5
clone_size: -
d_call: TRBD1
j_call: TRBJ2-2
cdr3_nt: TGTGCCAGCAGTACGCCCGGGACAGGGAACACCGGGGAGCTGTTTTTT
cdr3_aa: CASSTPGTGNTGELFF

v_call: TRBV12-3/TRBV12-4
clone_size: -
d_call: -
j_call: TRBJ1-2
cdr3_nt: TGTGCCAGCAGTTTCATGGAGAACTATGGCTACACCTTC
cdr3_aa: CASSFMENYGYTF

v_call: TRBV12-3/TRBV12-4
clone_size: -
d_call: -
j_call: TRBJ1-2
cdr3_nt: TGTGCCAGCAGTTTACAGGATAACTATGGCTACACCTTC
cdr3_aa: CASSLQDNYGYTF

v_call: TRBV7-3
clone_size: -
d_call: -
j_call: TRBJ2-1
cdr3_nt: TGTGCCAGCAGACGGGACGGCAATGAGCAGTTCTTC
cdr3_aa: CASRRDGNEQFF

v_call: TRBV6-6
clone_size: few
d_call: TRBD1
j_call: TRBJ1-4
cdr3_nt: TGTGCCAGCAGGATACAGGGGTCAAGAGAAAAACTGTTTTTT
cdr3_aa: CASRIQGSREKLFF

v_call: TRBV6-5
clone_size: many
d_call: TRBD1
j_call: TRBJ2-7
cdr3_nt: TGTGCCAGCAGTTACGGGACAGGGGGCTACGAGCAGTACTTC
cdr3_aa: CASSYGTGGYEQYF

v_call: TRBV4-1
clone_size: few
d_call: TRBD1
j_call: TRBJ2-7
cdr3_nt: TGTGCCAGCAGTCATGACCGGGACAGGGTCTACGAGCAGTACTTC
cdr3_aa: CASSHDRDRVYEQYF

v_call: TRBV20-1
clone_size: few
d_call: -
j_call: TRBJ1-1
cdr3_nt: TGCAGTGCTAGAGATTGGAGGGTGGGGTACACTGAAGCTTTCTTT
cdr3_aa: CSARDWRVGYTEAFF

v_call: TRBV5-6
clone_size: few
d_call: TRBD1
j_call: TRBJ2-2
cdr3_nt: TGTGCCAGCAGCCCAGGGACAGGGGGCGTTTACACCGGGGAGCTGTTTTTT
cdr3_aa: CASSPGTGGVYTGELFF

v_call: TRBV7-6
clone_size: few
d_call: -
j_call: TRBJ1-5
cdr3_nt: TGTGCCAGCAGTTTAAACGGGGGCAATGGCAATCAGCCCCAGCATTTT
cdr3_aa: CASSLNGGNGNQPQHF

v_call: TRBV5-6
clone_size: -
d_call: TRBD2
j_call: TRBJ2-7
cdr3_nt: TGTGCCAGCAGCTTCCTAGCGGGGTACTACGAGCAGTACTTC
cdr3_aa: CASSFLAGYYEQYF

v_call: TRBV6-1
clone_size: -
d_call: -
j_call: TRBJ1-1
cdr3_nt: TGTGCCAGCAGTGAAGCTAGAACTCAGAGGAACACTGAAGCTTTCTTT
cdr3_aa: CASSEARTQRNTEAFF

v_call: TRBV28
clone_size: -
d_call: -
j_call: TRBJ2-7
cdr3_nt: TGTGCCAGCAGTCCCCTGTGGCGAGCCTACGAGCAGTACTTC
cdr3_aa: CASSPLWRAYEQYF

v_call: TRBV27
clone_size: once
d_call: -
j_call: TRBJ1-6
cdr3_nt: TGTGCCAGCAGCCATAGGGGAATTGATTCACCCCTCCACTTT
cdr3_aa: CASSHRGIDSPLHF

v_call: TRBV27
clone_size: few
d_call: -
j_call: TRBJ2-1
cdr3_nt: TGTGCCAGCAGTCCTTTCCGAGCCATGGATGAGCAGTTCTTC
cdr3_aa: CASSPFRAMDEQFF

v_call: TRBV11-3
clone_size: -
d_call: -
j_call: TRBJ2-3
cdr3_nt: TGTGCCAGCAGCTTAGATCCGGCAGGGGGGATGGATACGCAGTATTTT
cdr3_aa: CASSLDPAGGMDTQYF

v_call: TRBV7-2
clone_size: -
d_call: -
j_call: TRBJ1-5
cdr3_nt: TGTGCCAGCAGCTGGGGTGGGGGGGCTGGGGAACCCCAGCATTTT
cdr3_aa: CASSWGGGAGEPQHF

v_call: TRBV12-3/TRBV12-4
clone_size: -
d_call: -
j_call: TRBJ1-3
cdr3_nt: TGTGCCAGCAGTTTAGCGCTACGGGGCTCTGGAAACACCATATATTTT
cdr3_aa: CASSLALRGSGNTIYF

v_call: TRBV7-2
clone_size: -
d_call: TRBD2
j_call: TRBJ2-3
cdr3_nt: TGTGCCAGCAGCTCTCTAGAGCGGGGGGCTAGCACAGATACGCAGTATTTT
cdr3_aa: CASSSLERGASTDTQYF